This TCR beta chain was profiled in a study of OX40 agonist ivuxolimab in advanced cancers. Study details: A diagnosis of hepatocellular carcinoma, melanoma, renal cell or head and neck cancer was present in dose-escalation patients.

The method was immunoSEQ multiplex PCR; TCRdb's version includes in-frame clones alone and lacks a portion of them. In the table there are more than 55,000 clones, roughly nine tenths of which are singletons. General study points: On average, a greater number of expanded clones characterised CD8+ T cells relative to CD4+. The authors did not determine the antigen specificity of the expanded peripheral T cells.

There are 14 residues in the CDR3. Trimming removed 4 bases at V and 2 bases at J, with 9 bases between. CDR1 is LNHDA and CDR2 is SQIVND in the germline V gene (reference sequence). A note on this clone: The antigen is undetermined.

The chain uses TRBV19 and TRBJ1-5, with D unresolved. The TCR originated in an adult with an advanced solid tumor such as melanoma, head and neck, liver or kidney cancer. The source was CD4+ or CD8+ T cells sorted from blood, collected in a trial of the OX40 agonist ivuxolimab. The CDR3 DNA reads as TGTGCCAGTAGTACCCCCCCGGGCAATCAGCCCCAGCATTTT. Protein: CASSTPPGNQPQHF.